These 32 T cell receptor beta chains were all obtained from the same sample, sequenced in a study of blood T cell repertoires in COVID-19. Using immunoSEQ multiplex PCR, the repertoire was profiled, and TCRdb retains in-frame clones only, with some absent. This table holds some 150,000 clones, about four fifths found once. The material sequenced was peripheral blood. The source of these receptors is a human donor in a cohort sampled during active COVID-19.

CDR3 DNA: TGTGCCAGCAGTCGGACAGGGTTTCCGGATGAGCAGTTCTTC. This translates into CASSRTGFPDEQFF. J is TRBJ2-1 and V is TRBV6-5; TRBD1 agrees at 8 bases. V shed 5 bases, J shed 8 bases, and the junction held 8 bases outside the gene matches. CDR1 MNHEY and CDR2 SVGAGI come from the germline V gene. This CDR3 comprises 14 residues.

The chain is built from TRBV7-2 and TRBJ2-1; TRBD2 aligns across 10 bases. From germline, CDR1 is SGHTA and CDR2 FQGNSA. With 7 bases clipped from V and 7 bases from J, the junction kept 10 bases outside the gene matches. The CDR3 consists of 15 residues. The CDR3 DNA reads TGTGCCAGCAACCCCTGGAGCGGGAGGGGGAATGAGCAGTTCTTC. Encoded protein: CASNPWSGRGNEQFF. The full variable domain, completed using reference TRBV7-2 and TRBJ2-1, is GAGVSQSPSNKVTEKGKDVELRCDPISGHTALYWYRQSLGQGLEFLIYFQGNSAPDKSGLPSDRFSAERTGGSVSTLTIQRTQQEDSAVYLCASNPWSGRGNEQFFGPGTRLTVL.

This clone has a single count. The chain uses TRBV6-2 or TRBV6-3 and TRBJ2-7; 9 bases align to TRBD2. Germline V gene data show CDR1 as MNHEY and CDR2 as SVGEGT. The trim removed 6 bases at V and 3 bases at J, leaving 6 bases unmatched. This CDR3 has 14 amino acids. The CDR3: CASSPGTSYYEQYF. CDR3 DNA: TGTGCCAGCAGCCCAGGGACTAGCTACTACGAGCAGTACTTC.

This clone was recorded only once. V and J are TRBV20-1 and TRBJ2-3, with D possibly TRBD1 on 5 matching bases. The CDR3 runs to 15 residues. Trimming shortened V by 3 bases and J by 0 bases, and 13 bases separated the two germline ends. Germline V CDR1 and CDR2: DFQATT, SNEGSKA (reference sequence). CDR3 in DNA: TGCAGTGCTAGTGGACGGACATTAAGCACAGATACGCAGTATTTT. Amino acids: CSASGRTLSTDTQYF.

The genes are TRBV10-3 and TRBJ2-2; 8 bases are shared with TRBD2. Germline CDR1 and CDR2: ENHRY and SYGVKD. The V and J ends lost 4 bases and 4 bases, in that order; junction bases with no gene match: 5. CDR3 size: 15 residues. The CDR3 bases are TGTGCCATCAGTGGGAACGGACTAGCCACCGGGGAGCTGTTTTTT. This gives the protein CAISGNGLATGELFF.

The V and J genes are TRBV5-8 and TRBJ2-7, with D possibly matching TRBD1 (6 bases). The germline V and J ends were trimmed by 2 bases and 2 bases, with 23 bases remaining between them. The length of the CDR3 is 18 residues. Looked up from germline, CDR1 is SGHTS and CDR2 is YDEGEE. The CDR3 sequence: CASSLDFGYRQAPYEQYF. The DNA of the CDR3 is TGTGCCAGCAGCTTAGATTTTGGCTATAGACAGGCCCCCTACGAGCAGTACTTC.

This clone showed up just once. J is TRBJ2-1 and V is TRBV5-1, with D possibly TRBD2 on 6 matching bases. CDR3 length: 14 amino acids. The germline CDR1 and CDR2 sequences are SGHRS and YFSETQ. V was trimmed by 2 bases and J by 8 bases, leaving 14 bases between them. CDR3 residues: CASSFSGTAHEQFF. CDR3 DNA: TGCGCCAGCAGCTTCTCCGGGACTGCCCATGAGCAGTTCTTC. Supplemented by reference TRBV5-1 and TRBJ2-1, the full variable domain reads KAGVTQTPRYLIKTRGQQVTLSCSPISGHRSVSWYQQTPGQGLQFLFEYFSETQRNKGNFPGRFSGRQFSNSRSEMNVSTLELGDSALYLCASSFSGTAHEQFFGPGTRLTVL.

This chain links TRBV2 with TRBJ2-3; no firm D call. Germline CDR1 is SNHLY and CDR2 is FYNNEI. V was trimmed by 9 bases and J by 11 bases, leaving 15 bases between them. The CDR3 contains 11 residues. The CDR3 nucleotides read TGTGCCAGGGCGGTTCGAGACCTGCAGTATTTT. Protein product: CARAVRDLQYF. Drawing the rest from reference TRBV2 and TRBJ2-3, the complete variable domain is EPEVTQTPSHQVTQMGQEVILRCVPISNHLYFYWYRQILGQKVEFLVSFYNNEISEKSEIFDDQFSVERPDGSNFTLKIRSTKLEDSAMYFCARAVRDLQYFGPGTRLTVL.

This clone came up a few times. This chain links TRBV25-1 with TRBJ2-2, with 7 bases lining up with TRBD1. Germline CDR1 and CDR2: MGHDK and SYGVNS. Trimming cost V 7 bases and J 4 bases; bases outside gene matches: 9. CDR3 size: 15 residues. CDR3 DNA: TGTGCCAGCAAACAGGGGCTCTCGGGCACCGGGGAGCTGTTTTTT. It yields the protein CASKQGLSGTGELFF.

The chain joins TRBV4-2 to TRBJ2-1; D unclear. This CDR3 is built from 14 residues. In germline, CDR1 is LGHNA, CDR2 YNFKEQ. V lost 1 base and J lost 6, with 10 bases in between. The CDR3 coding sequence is TGTGCCAGCAGCCAAGTAGCAGAAGTCAATGAGCAGTTCTTC. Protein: CASSQVAEVNEQFF.

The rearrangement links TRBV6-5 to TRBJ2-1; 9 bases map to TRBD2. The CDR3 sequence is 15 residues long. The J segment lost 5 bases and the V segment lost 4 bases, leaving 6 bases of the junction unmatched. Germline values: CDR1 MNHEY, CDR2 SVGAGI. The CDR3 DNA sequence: TGTGCCAGCAGTTCCATAGCGGGAGACCACAATGAGCAGTTCTTC. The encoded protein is CASSSIAGDHNEQFF.

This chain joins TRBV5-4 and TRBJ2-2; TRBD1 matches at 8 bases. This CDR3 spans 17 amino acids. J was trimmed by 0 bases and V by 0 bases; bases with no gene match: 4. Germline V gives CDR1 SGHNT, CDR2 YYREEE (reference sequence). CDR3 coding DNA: TGTGCCAGCAGCTTGGGGGGGACAGGAGCGAACACCGGGGAGCTGTTTTTT. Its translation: CASSLGGTGANTGELFF.

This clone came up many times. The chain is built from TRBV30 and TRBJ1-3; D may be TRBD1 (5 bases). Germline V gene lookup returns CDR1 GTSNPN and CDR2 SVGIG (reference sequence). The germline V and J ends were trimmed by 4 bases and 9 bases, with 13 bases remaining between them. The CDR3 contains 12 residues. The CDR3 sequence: CAWTGLIGTIYF. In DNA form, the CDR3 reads TGTGCCTGGACAGGGTTAATAGGCACCATATATTTT.

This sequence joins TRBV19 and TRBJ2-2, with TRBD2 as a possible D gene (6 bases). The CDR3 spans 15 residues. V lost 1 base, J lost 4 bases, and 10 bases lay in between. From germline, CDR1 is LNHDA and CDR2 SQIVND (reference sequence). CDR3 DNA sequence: TGTGCCAGTAGTATAGCGGGAGTTAGCACCGGGGAGCTGTTTTTT. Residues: CASSIAGVSTGELFF.

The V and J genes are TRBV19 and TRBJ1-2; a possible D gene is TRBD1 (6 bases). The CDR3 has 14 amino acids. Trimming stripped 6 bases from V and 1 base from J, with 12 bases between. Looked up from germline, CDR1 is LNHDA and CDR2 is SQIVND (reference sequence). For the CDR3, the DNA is TGTGCCAGTAGGAGAGGACAGATTAACTATGGCTACACCTTC. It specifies CASRRGQINYGYTF.

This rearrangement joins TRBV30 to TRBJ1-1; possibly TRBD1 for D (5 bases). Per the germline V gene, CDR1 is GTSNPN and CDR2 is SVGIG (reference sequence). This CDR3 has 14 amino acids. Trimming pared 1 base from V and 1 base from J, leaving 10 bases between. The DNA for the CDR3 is TGTGCCTGGAGTGGAGGGACTGGGAACACTGAAGCTTTCTTT. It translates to CAWSGGTGNTEAFF.

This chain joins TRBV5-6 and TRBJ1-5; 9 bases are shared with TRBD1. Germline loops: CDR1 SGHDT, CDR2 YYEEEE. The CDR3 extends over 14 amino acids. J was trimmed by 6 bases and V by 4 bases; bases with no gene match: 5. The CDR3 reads CASSPGQGIQPQHF. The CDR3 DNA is TGTGCCAGCAGCCCGGGACAGGGAATTCAGCCCCAGCATTTT. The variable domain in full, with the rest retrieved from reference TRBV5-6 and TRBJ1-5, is DAGVTQSPTHLIKTRGQQVTLRCSPKSGHDTVSWYQQALGQGPQFIFQYYEEEERQRGNFPDRFSGHQFPNYSSELNVNALLLGDSALYLCASSPGQGIQPQHFGDGTRLSIL.

DNA for the CDR3: TGTGCCAGCAGTTACTCGGGGACAGGGGGCACAGATACGCAGTATTTT. It specifies CASSYSGTGGTDTQYF. The V gene is TRBV6-5, the J gene TRBJ2-3, with 10 bases matching TRBD1. The CDR3 has 16 amino acids. V lost 0 bases and J lost 1; bases outside the gene matches: 1. Germline V lookup: CDR1 MNHEY, CDR2 SVGAGI.

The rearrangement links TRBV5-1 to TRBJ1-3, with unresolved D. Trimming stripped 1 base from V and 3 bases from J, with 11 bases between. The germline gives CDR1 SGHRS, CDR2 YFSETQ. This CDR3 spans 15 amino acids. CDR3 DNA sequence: TGCGCCAGCAGCTTGTCATCGGGGAGTGGAAACACCATATATTTT. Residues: CASSLSSGSGNTIYF.

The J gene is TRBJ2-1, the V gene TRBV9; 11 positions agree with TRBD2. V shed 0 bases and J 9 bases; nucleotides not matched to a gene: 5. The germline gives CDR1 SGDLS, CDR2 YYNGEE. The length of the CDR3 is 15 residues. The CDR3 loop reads CASSVVAGGPGEQFF. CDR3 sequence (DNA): TGTGCCAGCAGCGTAGTAGCGGGAGGGCCAGGTGAGCAGTTCTTC.

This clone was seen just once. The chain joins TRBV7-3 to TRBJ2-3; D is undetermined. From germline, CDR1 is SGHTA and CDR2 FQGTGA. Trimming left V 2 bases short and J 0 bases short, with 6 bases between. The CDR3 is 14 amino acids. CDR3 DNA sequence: TGTGCCAGCAGCTTACTCGGGAGCACAGATACGCAGTATTTT. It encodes CASSLLGSTDTQYF.

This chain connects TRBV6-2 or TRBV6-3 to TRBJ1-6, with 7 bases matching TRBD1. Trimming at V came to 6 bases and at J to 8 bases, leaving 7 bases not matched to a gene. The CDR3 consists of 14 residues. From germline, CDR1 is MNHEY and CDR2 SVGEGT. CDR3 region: CASRPTGDHSPLHF. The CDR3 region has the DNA TGTGCCAGCAGACCTACAGGGGATCATTCACCCCTCCACTTT.

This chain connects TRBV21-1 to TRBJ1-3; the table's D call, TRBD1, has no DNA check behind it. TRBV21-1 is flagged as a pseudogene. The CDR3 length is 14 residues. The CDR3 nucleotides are TGTGCCAGGGAGACAGGATTCTCTGGAAACACCATATATTTT. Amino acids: CARETGFSGNTIYF.

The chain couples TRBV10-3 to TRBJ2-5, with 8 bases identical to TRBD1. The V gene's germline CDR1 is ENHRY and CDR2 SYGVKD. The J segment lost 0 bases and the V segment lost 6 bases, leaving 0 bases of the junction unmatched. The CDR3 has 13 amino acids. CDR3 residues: CAIRQGDQETQYF. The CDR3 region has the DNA TGTGCCATCAGACAGGGGGACCAAGAGACCCAGTACTTC.

The CDR3: CAIRPDTNEQFF. CDR3 nucleotides: TGTGCCATCAGACCCGACACCAATGAGCAGTTCTTC. The genes are TRBV10-3 and TRBJ2-1; D gene unclear. Trimming pared 6 bases from V and 6 bases from J, leaving 9 bases between. This CDR3 region has 12 residues. CDR1 ENHRY and CDR2 SYGVKD come from the germline V gene.

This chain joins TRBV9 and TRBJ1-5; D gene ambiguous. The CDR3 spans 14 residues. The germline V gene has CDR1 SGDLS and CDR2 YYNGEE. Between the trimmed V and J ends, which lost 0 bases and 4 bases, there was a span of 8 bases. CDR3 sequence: CASSVGAENQPQHF. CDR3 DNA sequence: TGTGCCAGCAGCGTAGGGGCAGAGAATCAGCCCCAGCATTTT.

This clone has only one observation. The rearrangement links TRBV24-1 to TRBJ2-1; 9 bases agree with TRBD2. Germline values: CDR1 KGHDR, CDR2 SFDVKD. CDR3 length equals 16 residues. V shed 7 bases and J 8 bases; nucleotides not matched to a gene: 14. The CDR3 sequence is CATSNGAGGLFDEQFF. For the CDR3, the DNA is TGTGCCACCAGCAACGGGGCGGGAGGGCTTTTTGATGAGCAGTTCTTC.

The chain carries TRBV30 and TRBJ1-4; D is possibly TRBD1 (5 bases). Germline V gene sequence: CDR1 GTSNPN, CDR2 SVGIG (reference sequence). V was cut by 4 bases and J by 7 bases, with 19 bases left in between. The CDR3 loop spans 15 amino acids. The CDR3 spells CAWTPGGPLGEKLFF. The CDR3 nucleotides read TGTGCCTGGACCCCGGGGGGACCTTTGGGTGAAAAACTGTTTTTT.

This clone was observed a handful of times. The DNA of the CDR3 is TGTGCCAGCAGTCTTCGACAGCGAAGGGCCGGGGAGCTGTTTTTT. It encodes CASSLRQRRAGELFF. The chain recombines TRBV6-5 with TRBJ2-2; possible D gene TRBD1, 5 bases. CDR1 and CDR2 (germline): MNHEY, SVGAGI. Trimming took off 5 bases at V and 6 bases at J, with 16 bases between the two ends. There are 15 residues in the CDR3.

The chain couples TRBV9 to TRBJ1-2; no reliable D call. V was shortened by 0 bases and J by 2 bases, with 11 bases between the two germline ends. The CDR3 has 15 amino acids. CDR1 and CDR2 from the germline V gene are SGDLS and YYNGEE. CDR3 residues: CASSVGAQTNYGYTF. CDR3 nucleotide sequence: TGTGCCAGCAGCGTAGGAGCACAGACGAACTATGGCTACACCTTC. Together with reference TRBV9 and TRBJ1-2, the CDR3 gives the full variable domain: DSGVTQTPKHLITATGQRVTLRCSPRSGDLSVYWYQQSLDQGLQFLIQYYNGEERAKGNILERFSAQQFPDLHSELNLSSLELGDSALYFCASSVGAQTNYGYTFGSGTRLTVV.

The CDR3 region is CASSPLYEQYF. In DNA form, the CDR3 reads TGTGCCAGCAGCCCTCTCTACGAGCAGTACTTC. The chain has TRBV7-2 and TRBJ2-7; no definite D call. From germline, CDR1 is SGHTA and CDR2 FQGNSA. CDR3 length: 11 amino acids. V lost 5 bases and J lost 3, with 5 bases in between.

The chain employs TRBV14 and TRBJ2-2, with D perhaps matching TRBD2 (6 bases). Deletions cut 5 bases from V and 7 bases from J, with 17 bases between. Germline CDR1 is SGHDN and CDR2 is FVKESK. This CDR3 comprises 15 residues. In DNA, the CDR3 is TGTGCCAGCAGCGAGGGGACTTGGACTGGCGGGGAGCTGTTTTTT. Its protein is CASSEGTWTGGELFF.